The clone carrying this T cell receptor (beta chain) was observed at least ten times. What it binds is unknown. The study excluded patients with uncontrolled infection, other autoimmune disease, pregnancy or lactation. Around 9.8 ml fresh peripheral blood yielded the PBMCs. Amplification of TCR beta CDR3 regions was performed using RNA transcripts as template. The study used the HTBI primer set for a first-round RT-PCR of the TCR CDR3. TCRdb used MiXCR to reprocess the multiplex PCR reads, holding one entry per CDR3 protein. This sample has more than 150,000 distinct CDR3 sequences, with about 18% found just once. This record comes from a study of T cells in Graves' hyperthyroidism and ophthalmopathy. General observations from the study: Ophthalmopathy, as predicted by the model, came a median about seven months after the prediction.

Looked up from germline, CDR1 is SGHVS and CDR2 is FQNEAQ. V was cut by 5 bases and J by 4 bases, with 6 bases left in between. CDR3 size: 11 residues. Input material: blood. The J gene is TRBJ2-7, the V gene TRBV7-8; D gene unclear. The receptor comes from a woman in her 50s with Graves' hyperthyroidism. In DNA, the CDR3 is TGTGCCAGCAGCCACCGTTACGAGCAGTACTTC. As protein: CASSHRYEQYF.